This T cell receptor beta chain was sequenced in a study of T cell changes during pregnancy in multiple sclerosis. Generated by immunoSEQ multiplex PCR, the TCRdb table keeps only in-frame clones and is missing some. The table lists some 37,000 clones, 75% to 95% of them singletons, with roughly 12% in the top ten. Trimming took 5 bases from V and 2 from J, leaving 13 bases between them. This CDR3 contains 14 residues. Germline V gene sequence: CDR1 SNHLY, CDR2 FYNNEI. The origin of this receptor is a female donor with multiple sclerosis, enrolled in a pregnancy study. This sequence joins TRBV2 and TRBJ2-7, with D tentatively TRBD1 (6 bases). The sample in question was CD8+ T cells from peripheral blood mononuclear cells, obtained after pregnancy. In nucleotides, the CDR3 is TGTGCCAGCAGTACCGGGACAAACCCCTACGAGCAGTACTTC. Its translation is CASSTGTNPYEQYF.